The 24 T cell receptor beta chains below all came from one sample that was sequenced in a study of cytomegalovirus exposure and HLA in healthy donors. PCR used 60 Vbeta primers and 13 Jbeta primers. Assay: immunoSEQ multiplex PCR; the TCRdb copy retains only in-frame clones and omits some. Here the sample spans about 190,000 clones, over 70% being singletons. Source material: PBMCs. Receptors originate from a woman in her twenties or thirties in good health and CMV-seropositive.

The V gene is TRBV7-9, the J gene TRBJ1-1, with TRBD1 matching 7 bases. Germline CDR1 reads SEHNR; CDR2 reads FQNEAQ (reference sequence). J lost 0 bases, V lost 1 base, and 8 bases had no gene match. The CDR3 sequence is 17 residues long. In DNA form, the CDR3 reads TGTGCCAGCAGCTTAGGACAGGGTGGACTGGTGAACACTGAAGCTTTCTTT. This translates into CASSLGQGGLVNTEAFF.

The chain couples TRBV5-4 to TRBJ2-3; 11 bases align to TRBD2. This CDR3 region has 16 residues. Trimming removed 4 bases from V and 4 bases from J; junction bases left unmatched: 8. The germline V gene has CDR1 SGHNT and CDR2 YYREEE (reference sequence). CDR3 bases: TGTGCCAGCAGCCCCACTAGCGGGAGAGGTTCAGATACGCAGTATTTT. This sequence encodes CASSPTSGRGSDTQYF.

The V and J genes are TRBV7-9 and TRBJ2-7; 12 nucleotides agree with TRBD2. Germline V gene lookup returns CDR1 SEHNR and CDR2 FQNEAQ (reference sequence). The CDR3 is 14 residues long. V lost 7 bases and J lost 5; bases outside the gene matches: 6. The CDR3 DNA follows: TGTGCCAGCACACCTAGCGGGAGGGCCGACGAGCAGTACTTC. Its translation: CASTPSGRADEQYF. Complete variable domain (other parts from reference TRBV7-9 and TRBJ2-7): DTGVSQNPRHKITKRGQNVTFRCDPISEHNRLYWYRQTLGQGPEFLTYFQNEAQLEKSRLLSDRFSAERPKGSFSTLEIQRTEQGDSAMYLCASTPSGRADEQYFGPGTRLTVT.

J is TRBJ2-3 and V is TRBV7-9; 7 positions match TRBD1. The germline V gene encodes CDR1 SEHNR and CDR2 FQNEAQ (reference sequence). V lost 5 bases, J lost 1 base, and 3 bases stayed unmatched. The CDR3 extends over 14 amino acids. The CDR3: CASSRTGGTDTQYF. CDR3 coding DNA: TGTGCCAGCAGCCGAACAGGGGGCACAGATACGCAGTATTTT. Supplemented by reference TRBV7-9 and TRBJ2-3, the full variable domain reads DTGVSQNPRHKITKRGQNVTFRCDPISEHNRLYWYRQTLGQGPEFLTYFQNEAQLEKSRLLSDRFSAERPKGSFSTLEIQRTEQGDSAMYLCASSRTGGTDTQYFGPGTRLTVL.

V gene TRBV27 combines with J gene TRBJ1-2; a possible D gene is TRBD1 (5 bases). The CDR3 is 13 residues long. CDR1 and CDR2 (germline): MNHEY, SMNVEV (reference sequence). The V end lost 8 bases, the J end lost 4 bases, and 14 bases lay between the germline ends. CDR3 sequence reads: CASGRAQLYGYTF. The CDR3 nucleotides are TGTGCCAGCGGCAGGGCCCAACTCTATGGCTACACCTTC.

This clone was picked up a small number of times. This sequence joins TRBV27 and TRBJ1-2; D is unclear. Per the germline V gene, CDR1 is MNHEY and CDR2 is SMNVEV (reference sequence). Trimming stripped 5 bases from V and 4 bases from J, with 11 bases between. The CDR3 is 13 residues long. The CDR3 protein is CASSPSDPYGYTF. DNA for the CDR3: TGTGCCAGCAGTCCCAGCGATCCCTATGGCTACACCTTC.

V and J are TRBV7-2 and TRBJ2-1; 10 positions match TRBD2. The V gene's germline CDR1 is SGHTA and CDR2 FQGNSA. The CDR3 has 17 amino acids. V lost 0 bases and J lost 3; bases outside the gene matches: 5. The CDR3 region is CASSLAAGGPDYNEQFF. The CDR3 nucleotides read TGTGCCAGCAGCTTAGCAGCGGGAGGGCCAGACTACAATGAGCAGTTCTTC.

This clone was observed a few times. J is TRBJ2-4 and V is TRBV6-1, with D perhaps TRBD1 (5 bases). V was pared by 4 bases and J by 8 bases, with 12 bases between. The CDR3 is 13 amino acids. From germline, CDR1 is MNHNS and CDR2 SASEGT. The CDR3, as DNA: TGTGCCAGCAGTGGGGGCAGGGAACACATTCAGTACTTC. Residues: CASSGGREHIQYF.

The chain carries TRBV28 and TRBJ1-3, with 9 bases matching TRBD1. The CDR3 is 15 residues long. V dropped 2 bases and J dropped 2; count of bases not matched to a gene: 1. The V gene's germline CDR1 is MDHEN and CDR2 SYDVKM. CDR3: CASSLGTGPGNTIYF. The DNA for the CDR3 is TGTGCCAGCAGTTTAGGGACAGGGCCTGGAAACACCATATATTTT.

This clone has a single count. Here the CDR3 DNA reads TGTGCCAGCAGAGGACAGGGGGCAGGATTAGAGACCCAGTACTTC. As protein: CASRGQGAGLETQYF. This sequence joins TRBV28 and TRBJ2-5, with TRBD1 matching 11 bases. The germline V gene has CDR1 MDHEN and CDR2 SYDVKM. The CDR3 spans 15 residues. J gave up 4 bases and V 6 bases, and 7 bases lay outside the gene matches.

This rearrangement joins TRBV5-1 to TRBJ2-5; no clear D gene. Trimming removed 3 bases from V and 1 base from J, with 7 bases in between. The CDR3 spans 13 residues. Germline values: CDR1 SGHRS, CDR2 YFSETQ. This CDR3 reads CASSSAGQETQYF. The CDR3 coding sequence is TGCGCCAGCAGCTCCGCCGGCCAAGAGACCCAGTACTTC. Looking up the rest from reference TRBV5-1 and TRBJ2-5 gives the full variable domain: KAGVTQTPRYLIKTRGQQVTLSCSPISGHRSVSWYQQTPGQGLQFLFEYFSETQRNKGNFPGRFSGRQFSNSRSEMNVSTLELGDSALYLCASSSAGQETQYFGPGTRLLVL.

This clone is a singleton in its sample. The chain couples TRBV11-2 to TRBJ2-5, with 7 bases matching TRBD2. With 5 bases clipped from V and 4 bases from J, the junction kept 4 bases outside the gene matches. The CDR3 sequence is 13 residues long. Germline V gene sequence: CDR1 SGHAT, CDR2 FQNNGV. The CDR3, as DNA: TGTGCCAGCAGCCCGGGACTACGAGAGACCCAGTACTTC. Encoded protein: CASSPGLRETQYF.

The DNA for the CDR3 is TGTGCCAGCAGCTTAGACCAGACTAGCGGGAGGGCCTATATCCACGAGCAGTACTTC. Translating it yields CASSLDQTSGRAYIHEQYF. The chain employs TRBV11-2 and TRBJ2-7, with 14 bases aligning to TRBD2. J lost 5 bases, V lost 0 bases, and 12 bases had no gene match. The CDR3 is made up of 19 amino acids. The germline V gene encodes CDR1 SGHAT and CDR2 FQNNGV.

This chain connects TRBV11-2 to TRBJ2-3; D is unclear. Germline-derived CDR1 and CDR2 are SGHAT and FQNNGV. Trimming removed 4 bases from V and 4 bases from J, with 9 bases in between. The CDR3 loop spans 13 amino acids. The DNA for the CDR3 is TGTGCCAGCAGCTCCCAAGCCGCAGATACGCAGTATTTT. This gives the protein CASSSQAADTQYF. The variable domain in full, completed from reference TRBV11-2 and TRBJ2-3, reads EAGVAQSPRYKIIEKRQSVAFWCNPISGHATLYWYQQILGQGPKLLIQFQNNGVVDDSQLPKDRFSAERLKGVDSTLKIQPAKLEDSAVYLCASSSQAADTQYFGPGTRLTVL.

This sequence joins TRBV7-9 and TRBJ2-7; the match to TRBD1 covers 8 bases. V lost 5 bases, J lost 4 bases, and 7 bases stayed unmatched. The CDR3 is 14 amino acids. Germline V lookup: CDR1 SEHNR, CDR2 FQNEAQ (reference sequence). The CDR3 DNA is TGTGCCAGCAGCCCCGGACAGGGTGGGTACGAGCAGTACTTC. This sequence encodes CASSPGQGGYEQYF.

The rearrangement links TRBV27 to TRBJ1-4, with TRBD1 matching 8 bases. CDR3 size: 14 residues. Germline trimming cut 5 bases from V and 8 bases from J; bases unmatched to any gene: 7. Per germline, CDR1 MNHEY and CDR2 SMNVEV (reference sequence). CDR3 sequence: CASSDRQGIEKLFF. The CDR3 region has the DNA TGTGCCAGCAGTGATCGACAGGGGATCGAAAAACTGTTTTTT.

The CDR3 loop reads CASSSSGSRAGELFF. The DNA for the CDR3 is TGTGCCAGCAGTTCGAGCGGGAGTCGGGCCGGGGAGCTGTTTTTT. V is TRBV6-1 and J is TRBJ2-2; TRBD2 matches 8 bases. CDR3 size: 15 residues. CDR1 is MNHNS, CDR2 SASEGT, per germline. J lost 6 bases, V lost 5 bases, and 8 bases had no gene match.

The CDR3 loop reads CASSLGAGGRENQPQHF. The CDR3 bases are TGTGCCAGCAGCTTGGGCGCAGGGGGCAGGGAGAATCAGCCCCAGCATTTT. V and J are TRBV5-6 and TRBJ1-5; 8 nucleotides align to TRBD1. CDR3 length: 17 residues. CDR1 SGHDT and CDR2 YYEEEE come from the germline V gene. Germline trimming cut 0 bases from V and 4 bases from J; bases unmatched to any gene: 9.

The DNA for the CDR3 is TGCGCCAGCAGCTTGGAGCCGGGCCAGGGATCACCCCTCCACTTT. Amino acids: CASSLEPGQGSPLHF. This chain joins TRBV5-1 and TRBJ1-6; the D gene is possibly TRBD1 (5 bases). Germline V gives CDR1 SGHRS, CDR2 YFSETQ. V lost 0 bases to trimming and J lost 10 bases, with 14 bases between them. The CDR3 extends over 15 amino acids.

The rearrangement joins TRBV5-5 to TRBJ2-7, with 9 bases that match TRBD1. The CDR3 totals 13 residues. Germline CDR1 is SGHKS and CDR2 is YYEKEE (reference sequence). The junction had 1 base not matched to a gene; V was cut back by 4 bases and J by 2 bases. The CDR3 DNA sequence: TGTGCCAGCAGCAGACAGGGGGCCTACGAGCAGTACTTC. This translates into CASSRQGAYEQYF.

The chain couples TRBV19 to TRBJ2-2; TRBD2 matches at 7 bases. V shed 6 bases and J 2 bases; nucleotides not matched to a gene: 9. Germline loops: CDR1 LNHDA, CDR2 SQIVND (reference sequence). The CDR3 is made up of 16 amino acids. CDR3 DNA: TGTGCCAGTAGCACCACTGGGGGGGTTAACACCGGGGAGCTGTTTTTT. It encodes CASSTTGGVNTGELFF.

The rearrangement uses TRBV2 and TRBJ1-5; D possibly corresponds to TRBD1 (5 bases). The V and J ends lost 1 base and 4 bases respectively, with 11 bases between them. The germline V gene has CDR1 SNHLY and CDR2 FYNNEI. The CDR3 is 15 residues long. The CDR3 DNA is TGTGCCAGCAGTGAAGGGGGCACCTCAAATCAGCCCCAGCATTTT. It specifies CASSEGGTSNQPQHF.

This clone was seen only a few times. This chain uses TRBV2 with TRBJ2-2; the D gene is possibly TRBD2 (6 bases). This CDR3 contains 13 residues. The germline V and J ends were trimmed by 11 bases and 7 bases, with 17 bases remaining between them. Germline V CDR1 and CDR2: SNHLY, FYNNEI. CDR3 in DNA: TGTGCCCTTTCTTCGGGGGTTCACGGGGAGCTGTTTTTT. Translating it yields CALSSGVHGELFF.

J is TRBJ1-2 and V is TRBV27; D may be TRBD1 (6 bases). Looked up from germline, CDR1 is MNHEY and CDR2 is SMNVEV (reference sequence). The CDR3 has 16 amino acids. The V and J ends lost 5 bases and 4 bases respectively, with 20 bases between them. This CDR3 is CASSPIQGYVGYGYTF. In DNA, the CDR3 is TGTGCCAGCAGTCCAATACAGGGCTACGTAGGCTATGGCTACACCTTC.